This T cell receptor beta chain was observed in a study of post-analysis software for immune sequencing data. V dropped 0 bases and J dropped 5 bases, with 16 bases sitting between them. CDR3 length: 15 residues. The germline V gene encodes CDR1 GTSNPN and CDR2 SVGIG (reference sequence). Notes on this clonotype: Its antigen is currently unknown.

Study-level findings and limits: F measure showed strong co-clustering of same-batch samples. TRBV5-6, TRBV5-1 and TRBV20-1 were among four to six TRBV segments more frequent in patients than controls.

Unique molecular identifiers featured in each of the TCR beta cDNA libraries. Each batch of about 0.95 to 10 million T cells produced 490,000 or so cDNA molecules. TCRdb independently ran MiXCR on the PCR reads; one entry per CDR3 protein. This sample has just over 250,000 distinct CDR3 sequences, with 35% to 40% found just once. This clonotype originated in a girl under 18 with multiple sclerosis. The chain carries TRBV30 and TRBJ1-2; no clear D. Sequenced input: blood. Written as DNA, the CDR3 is TGTGCCTGGAGTGTACGAGACTCACGGAGTTATGGCTACACCTTC. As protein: CAWSVRDSRSYGYTF. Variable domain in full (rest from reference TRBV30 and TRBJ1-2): SQTIHQWPATLVQPVGSPLSLECTVEGTSNPNLYWYRQAAGRGLQLLFYSVGIGQISSEVPQNLSASRPQDRQFILSSKKLLLSDSGFYLCAWSVRDSRSYGYTFGSGTRLTVV.